The present TCR beta chain was sequenced within a study of beta chain features in type 1 diabetes. Study-wide points: cDNA sequencing could over-represent cells with high TCR expression.

CDR1 is LGHNA, CDR2 YSLEER, per germline. CDR3 length: 17 residues. The ends were cut back, 2 bases at V and 2 bases at J, with 16 bases in the middle. This clone occurred a few times. What it binds is not known. Staining for CD45RO/CCR7/CD25/CD127/CD95/CD27 allowed sorting of CD4+ naive, central memory, regulatory and stem cell-like memory cells. Purity above 95% was achieved in all sorted populations. The sequenced template was cDNA made from the entire isolated RNA. TCRdb keeps only in-frame clones here, not all; method: immunoSEQ multiplex PCR. Altogether some 410,000 clones are present, around 14% being singletons, with the ten largest covering about 0.04%.

The source material was naive CD4+ T cells from blood. This chain uses TRBV4-3 with TRBJ2-1, with D possibly being TRBD2 (6 bases). This clonotype was sampled from a man aged 25 to 40 in good health. The CDR3 DNA reads as TGCGCCAGCAGCCAACATACCGGGAGCAGTCCCTACAATGAGCAGTTCTTC. It is translated as CASSQHTGSSPYNEQFF.